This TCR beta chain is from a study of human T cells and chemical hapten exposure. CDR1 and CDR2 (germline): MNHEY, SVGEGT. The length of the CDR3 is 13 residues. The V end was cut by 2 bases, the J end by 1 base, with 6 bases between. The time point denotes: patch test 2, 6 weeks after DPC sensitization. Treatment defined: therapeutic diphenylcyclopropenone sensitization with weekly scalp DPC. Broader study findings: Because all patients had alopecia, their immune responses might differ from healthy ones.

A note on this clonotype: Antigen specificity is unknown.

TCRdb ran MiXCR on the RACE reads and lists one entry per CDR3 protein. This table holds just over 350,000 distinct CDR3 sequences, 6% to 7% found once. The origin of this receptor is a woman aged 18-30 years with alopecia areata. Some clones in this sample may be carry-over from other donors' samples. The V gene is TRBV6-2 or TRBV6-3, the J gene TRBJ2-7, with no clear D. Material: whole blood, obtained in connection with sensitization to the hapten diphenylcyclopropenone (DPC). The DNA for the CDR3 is TGTGCCAGCAGTTACCCCAGGTCCTACGAGCAGTACTTC. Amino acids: CASSYPRSYEQYF.